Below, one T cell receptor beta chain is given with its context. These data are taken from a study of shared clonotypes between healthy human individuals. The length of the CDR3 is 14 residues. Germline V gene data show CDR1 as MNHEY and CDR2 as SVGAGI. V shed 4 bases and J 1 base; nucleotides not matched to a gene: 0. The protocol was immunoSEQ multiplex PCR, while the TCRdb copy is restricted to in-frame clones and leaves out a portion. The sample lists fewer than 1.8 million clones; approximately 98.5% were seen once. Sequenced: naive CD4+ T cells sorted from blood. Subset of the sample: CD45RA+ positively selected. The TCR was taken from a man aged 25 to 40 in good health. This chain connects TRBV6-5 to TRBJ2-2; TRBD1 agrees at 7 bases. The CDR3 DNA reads TGTGCCAGCAGTTGGACAGGGAACACCGGGGAGCTGTTTTTT. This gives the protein CASSWTGNTGELFF.